The 31 T cell receptor beta chains below were found in one sample sequenced in a study of cytomegalovirus exposure and HLA in healthy donors. Using immunoSEQ multiplex PCR, the repertoire was profiled, and TCRdb retains in-frame clones only, with some absent. The data contain some 90,000 clones, 95% to 98% of them singletons. The source material was PBMCs. The receptors derive from a man younger than 35 in good health and CMV-seronegative.

V is TRBV10-1 and J is TRBJ2-2; D gene ambiguous. CDR3 size: 13 residues. V gave up 4 bases and J gave up 5 bases, with 8 bases separating them. CDR1 WNHNN and CDR2 SYGVQD come from the germline V gene (reference sequence). CDR3: CASSGVATGELFF. The CDR3 DNA follows: TGCGCCAGCAGTGGAGTTGCTACCGGGGAGCTGTTTTTT.

A single count supports this clone. The rearrangement joins TRBV19 to TRBJ1-3; TRBD1 is a possible D gene (5 bases). This CDR3 has 16 residues. Germline CDR1 LNHDA, CDR2 SQIVND (reference sequence). V dropped 6 bases and J dropped 0 bases, with 15 bases sitting between them. CDR3 nucleotide sequence: TGTGCCAGTAGCTCAGTAACAGGTCGCTCTGGAAACACCATATATTTT. It specifies CASSSVTGRSGNTIYF.

Only one count was recorded for this clone. The J gene is TRBJ2-2, the V gene TRBV6-5, with D maybe TRBD1 (6 bases). Germline CDR1 reads MNHEY; CDR2 reads SVGAGI. V was pared by 6 bases and J by 3 bases, with 11 bases between. The CDR3 is made up of 14 amino acids. The CDR3 reads CASRNRVDTGELFF. The CDR3, as DNA: TGTGCCAGCAGGAACAGGGTTGACACCGGGGAGCTGTTTTTT.

The chain carries TRBV4-1 and TRBJ2-4; 10 bases line up with TRBD1. V shed 1 base, J shed 1 base, and the junction held 4 bases outside the gene matches. From germline, CDR1 is MGHRA and CDR2 YSYEKL. This CDR3 comprises 17 residues. The CDR3 sequence: CASSQVGTGVAKNIQYF. CDR3 bases: TGCGCCAGCAGCCAAGTGGGGACAGGGGTTGCCAAAAACATTCAGTACTTC.

The V call is TRBV2, the J call TRBJ2-1, with D tentatively TRBD1 (6 bases). V dropped 7 bases and J dropped 1 base, with 11 bases sitting between them. The CDR3 has 14 amino acids. The V gene's germline CDR1 is SNHLY and CDR2 FYNNEI. The DNA for the CDR3 is TGTGCCAGCAACAGGGCCGGGTCCTACAATGAGCAGTTCTTC. The encoded protein is CASNRAGSYNEQFF.

The chain employs TRBV28 and TRBJ1-4; 9 bases align to TRBD1. CDR1 is MDHEN, CDR2 SYDVKM, per germline. J gave up 15 bases and V 6 bases, and 11 bases lay outside the gene matches. CDR3 length equals 13 residues. The CDR3 nucleotides are TGTGCCAGCAGCCCGGGACAGGGCGGAGGGATGTTTTTT. This sequence encodes CASSPGQGGGMFF. The whole variable domain, filled in from reference TRBV28 and TRBJ1-4, reads DVKVTQSSRYLVKRTGEKVFLECVQDMDHENMFWYRQDPGLGLRLIYFSYDVKMKEKGDIPEGYSVSREKKERFSLILESASTNQTSMYLCASSPGQGGGMFFGSGTQLSVL.

The chain links TRBV30 to TRBJ2-3; 8 bases map to TRBD2. The CDR3 runs to 15 residues. The germline CDR1 and CDR2 sequences are GTSNPN and SVGIG (reference sequence). With V trimmed by 2 bases and J by 1 base, 5 bases remained unmatched. The CDR3 bases are TGTGCCTGGAGTATACGGGGGGGCCGCACAGATACGCAGTATTTT. Its protein product is CAWSIRGGRTDTQYF.

The V gene is TRBV27, the J gene TRBJ2-1; 8 bases are shared with TRBD2. CDR1 is MNHEY, CDR2 SMNVEV, per germline (reference sequence). This CDR3 is built from 18 residues. J was trimmed by 1 base and V by 2 bases; bases with no gene match: 10. In DNA form, the CDR3 reads TGTGCCAGCAGTTTAGGATCGGGAGGGCCTCGATCCTACAATGAGCAGTTCTTC. As protein: CASSLGSGGPRSYNEQFF.

This rearrangement joins TRBV28 to TRBJ2-7; 7 nucleotides agree with TRBD2. The V gene's germline CDR1 is MDHEN and CDR2 SYDVKM. V trimming: 3 bases; J trimming: 2 bases; junction bases outside the gene matches: 7. This CDR3 spans 15 amino acids. The CDR3 nucleotides are TGTGCCAGCAGTTTTTGGCTAGCGGAGACCTACGAGCAGTACTTC. Encoded protein: CASSFWLAETYEQYF. The full variable domain, in which reference TRBV28 and TRBJ2-7 provide the parts outside the CDR3, is DVKVTQSSRYLVKRTGEKVFLECVQDMDHENMFWYRQDPGLGLRLIYFSYDVKMKEKGDIPEGYSVSREKKERFSLILESASTNQTSMYLCASSFWLAETYEQYFGPGTRLTVT.

This clone appeared once. The chain joins TRBV19 to TRBJ2-7; 10 bases agree with TRBD2. CDR1 and CDR2 (germline): LNHDA, SQIVND (reference sequence). The CDR3 contains 14 residues. Trimming took 3 bases from V and 3 from J; bases not matched to a gene: 2. CDR3 DNA: TGTGCCAGTAGTATTTCTAGCGGGAGCTACGAGCAGTACGTC. Translating it yields CASSISSGSYEQYV.

A remark on this clone: Germline and junction disagree at one end, which may indicate a read error. The chain joins TRBV11-2 to TRBJ1-1; 9 positions match TRBD1. The germline CDR1 and CDR2 sequences are SGHAT and FQNNGV. The CDR3 spans 13 residues. CDR3 in amino acids: CASSLGDVLGQGF. In DNA, the CDR3 is TGTGCCAGCAGCTTAGGTGACGTTCTGGGACAGGGATTT.

This chain links TRBV27 with TRBJ1-2; the match to TRBD1 covers 7 bases. Germline-derived CDR1 and CDR2 are MNHEY and SMNVEV (reference sequence). The CDR3 runs 12 residues. J was trimmed by 7 bases and V by 4 bases; bases with no gene match: 3. In DNA, the CDR3 is TGTGCCAGCAGTTCAGGGGGTCCTGGCTACACCTTC. It is translated as CASSSGGPGYTF.

The J gene is TRBJ2-4, the V gene TRBV29-1; TRBD1 agrees at 11 bases. V dropped 6 bases and J dropped 9; count of bases not matched to a gene: 10. The germline V gene encodes CDR1 SQVTM and CDR2 ANQGSEA. This CDR3 comprises 14 residues. CDR3 sequence (DNA): TGCAGCGTGGCTCGAGCGGGGACAGGGGGCATTCAGTACTTC. The encoded protein is CSVARAGTGGIQYF.

This clone was observed a single time. The chain recombines TRBV9 with TRBJ2-7, with D tentatively TRBD2 (6 bases). Germline-derived CDR1 and CDR2 are SGDLS and YYNGEE. Trimming pared 0 bases from V and 2 bases from J, leaving 9 bases between. The CDR3 is 14 residues long. DNA of the CDR3: TGTGCCAGCAGCGTAGGGGACTTCACCTACGAGCAGTACTTC. Its translation: CASSVGDFTYEQYF.

The chain joins TRBV7-2 to TRBJ1-2; D remains ambiguous. V was trimmed by 7 bases and J by 2 bases, leaving 11 bases between them. The CDR3 sequence is 13 residues long. Looked up from germline, CDR1 is SGHTA and CDR2 is FQGNSA. The CDR3 protein is CASNSATNYGYTF. In DNA, the CDR3 is TGTGCCAGCAACTCCGCGACAAACTATGGCTACACCTTC.

The chain is built from TRBV5-6 and TRBJ1-1, with a possible D match to TRBD1 (6 bases). CDR3 length equals 15 residues. V shed 5 bases and J shed 10 bases, with 24 bases lying between them. Germline CDR1 SGHDT, CDR2 YYEEEE. CDR3 loop: CASSLGLGGAIRAFF. The DNA of the CDR3 is TGTGCCAGCAGTCTTGGTTTGGGGGGGGCTATCAGAGCTTTCTTT.

The chain joins TRBV20-1 to TRBJ2-3; D is unresolved. The V gene's germline CDR1 is DFQATT and CDR2 SNEGSKA (reference sequence). The V and J ends lost 6 bases and 0 bases respectively, with 4 bases between them. This CDR3 is 11 amino acids long. DNA of the CDR3: TGCAGTGCCTTCAGCACAGATACGCAGTATTTT. Its protein product is CSAFSTDTQYF.

The chain combines TRBV7-3 with TRBJ2-5; 13 bases fit TRBD2. In germline, CDR1 is SGHTA, CDR2 FQGTGA. This CDR3 has 16 residues. After removal of 5 bases from V and 5 bases from J, the junction contained 8 bases not matched to a gene. This chain's CDR3 is CASSTQGLAGVETQYF. The CDR3 coding sequence is TGTGCCAGCAGCACCCAAGGACTAGCGGGAGTTGAGACCCAGTACTTC.

The V and J genes are TRBV7-8 and TRBJ2-4, with TRBD2 identical over 8 bases. J was trimmed by 8 bases and V by 0 bases; bases with no gene match: 9. The CDR3 has 16 residues. Germline values: CDR1 SGHVS, CDR2 FQNEAQ. In DNA, the CDR3 is TGTGCCAGCAGCTTAGCGGTACCTGGCGGGAGGTACATTCAGTACTTC. Translation gives CASSLAVPGGRYIQYF.

The chain couples TRBV27 to TRBJ2-3; no firm D call. Trimming removed 5 bases at V and 6 bases at J, with 9 bases between. The CDR3 spans 12 residues. The germline V gene encodes CDR1 MNHEY and CDR2 SMNVEV (reference sequence). The CDR3 protein is CASSPTRDTQYF. The CDR3 nucleotides are TGTGCCAGCAGTCCTACCAGGGATACGCAGTATTTT.

This clone appeared a few times. This chain uses TRBV11-2 with TRBJ2-6; TRBD1 matches 7 bases. Germline CDR1 SGHAT, CDR2 FQNNGV. Germline trimming cut 5 bases from V and 0 bases from J; bases unmatched to any gene: 7. The CDR3 length is 17 residues. The DNA for the CDR3 is TGTGCCAGCAGCACAACAGGGGATAGCTCTGGGGCCAACGTCCTGACTTTC. Translated: CASSTTGDSSGANVLTF.

This sequence joins TRBV11-1 and TRBJ2-2; D gene uncertain. V lost 1 base to trimming and J lost 0 bases, with 9 bases between them. CDR1 and CDR2 from the germline V gene are SGHAT and FQDESV (reference sequence). The length of the CDR3 is 16 residues. The chain's CDR3 is CASSLEAPANTGELFF. The CDR3 coding sequence is TGTGCCAGCAGCTTAGAAGCGCCCGCGAACACCGGGGAGCTGTTTTTT.

The V call is TRBV19, the J call TRBJ2-7; 8 bases match TRBD1. V trimming: 3 bases; J trimming: 3 bases; junction bases outside the gene matches: 4. Per the germline V gene, CDR1 is LNHDA and CDR2 is SQIVND (reference sequence). The CDR3 spans 14 residues. CDR3 DNA: TGTGCCAGTAGTATCGCAGGGGGCGGCTACGAGCAGTACTTC. It codes for CASSIAGGGYEQYF.

This chain uses TRBV5-4 with TRBJ2-1, with 13 nucleotides matching TRBD2. CDR1 and CDR2 (germline): SGHNT, YYREEE (reference sequence). The V and J ends lost 5 bases and 9 bases, in that order; junction bases with no gene match: 8. CDR3 size: 15 residues. The DNA of the CDR3 is TGTGCCAGCAGTTCGGGGACTAGCGGGACCTCTGAGCAGTTCTTC. Its translation: CASSSGTSGTSEQFF. Full variable domain (remainder filled in from reference TRBV5-4 and TRBJ2-1): ETGVTQSPTHLIKTRGQQVTLRCSSQSGHNTVSWYQQALGQGPQFIFQYYREEENGRGNFPPRFSGLQFPNYSSELNVNALELDDSALYLCASSSGTSGTSEQFFGPGTRLTVL.

This chain joins TRBV27 and TRBJ1-2; D remains ambiguous. The CDR3 consists of 16 residues. V was clipped by 1 base and J by 5 bases, with 17 bases between them. Germline V gene sequence: CDR1 MNHEY, CDR2 SMNVEV (reference sequence). CDR3 residues: CASSLFSRGSRYGYTF. The CDR3 DNA sequence: TGTGCCAGCAGTTTATTCTCGCGGGGATCTAGGTATGGCTACACCTTC.

This clone was observed once. The genes are TRBV30 and TRBJ1-5; D may be TRBD1 (6 bases). CDR1 and CDR2 from the germline V gene are GTSNPN and SVGIG (reference sequence). V shed 7 bases and J shed 0 bases, with 16 bases lying between them. The CDR3 sequence is 15 residues long. CDR3 in DNA: TGTGCCTTCCGGGACACCCATTATAGCAATCAGCCCCAGCATTTT. Protein: CAFRDTHYSNQPQHF.

The chain links TRBV5-1 to TRBJ2-3; no clear D. The CDR3 consists of 12 residues. Germline V gene sequence: CDR1 SGHRS, CDR2 YFSETQ. V was clipped by 0 bases and J by 4 bases, with 3 bases between them. CDR3 residues: CASSLGADTQYF. DNA for the CDR3: TGCGCCAGCAGCTTGGGAGCAGATACGCAGTATTTT. The full variable domain, rest sourced from reference TRBV5-1 and TRBJ2-3, is KAGVTQTPRYLIKTRGQQVTLSCSPISGHRSVSWYQQTPGQGLQFLFEYFSETQRNKGNFPGRFSGRQFSNSRSEMNVSTLELGDSALYLCASSLGADTQYFGPGTRLTVL.

The genes are TRBV27 and TRBJ2-2, with TRBD2 matching over 7 bases. There are 15 residues in the CDR3. Germline V lookup: CDR1 MNHEY, CDR2 SMNVEV (reference sequence). J gave up 7 bases and V 6 bases, and 11 bases lay outside the gene matches. Here the CDR3 reads CASSRERDRSGELFF. Here the CDR3 DNA reads TGTGCCAGCAGCAGAGAGCGGGATAGGAGCGGGGAGCTGTTTTTT.

For the CDR3, the DNA is TGTGCCAGCATGGGAGGCAATGAGCAGTTCTTC. It codes for CASMGGNEQFF. The J gene is TRBJ2-1, the V gene TRBV4-2, with D maybe TRBD2 (6 bases). CDR3 length equals 11 residues. The germline CDR1 and CDR2 sequences are LGHNA and YNFKEQ. Trimming shortened V by 7 bases and J by 6 bases, and 7 bases separated the two germline ends.

This chain links TRBV7-9 with TRBJ2-7, with a tentative D call TRBD2 (5 bases). Germline V gene sequence: CDR1 SEHNR, CDR2 FQNEAQ (reference sequence). V lost 4 bases to trimming and J lost 1 base, with 14 bases between them. CDR3 length: 15 residues. CDR3 nucleotide sequence: TGTGCCAGCAGCTCTGTACGGGGAAGTTCCTACGAGCAGTACTTC. Its translation is CASSSVRGSSYEQYF.

The V gene is TRBV6-1, the J gene TRBJ2-3, with D tentatively TRBD1 (5 bases). Germline V gene lookup returns CDR1 MNHNS and CDR2 SASEGT. The CDR3 consists of 14 residues. V shed 6 bases and J shed 2 bases, with 12 bases lying between them. CDR3 nucleotide sequence: TGTGCCAGCAGAGTCCTAGGGGTCACAGATACGCAGTATTTT. Translation gives CASRVLGVTDTQYF.